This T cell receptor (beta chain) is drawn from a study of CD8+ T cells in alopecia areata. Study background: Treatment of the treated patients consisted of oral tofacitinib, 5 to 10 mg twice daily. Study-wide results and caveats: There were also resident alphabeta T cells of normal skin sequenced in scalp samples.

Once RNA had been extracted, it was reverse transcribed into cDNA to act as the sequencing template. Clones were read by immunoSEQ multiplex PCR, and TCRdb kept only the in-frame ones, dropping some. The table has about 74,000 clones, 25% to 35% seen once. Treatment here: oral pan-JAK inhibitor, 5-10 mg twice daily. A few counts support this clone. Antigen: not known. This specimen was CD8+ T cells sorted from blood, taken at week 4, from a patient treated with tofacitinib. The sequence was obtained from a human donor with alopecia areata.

The CDR3 nucleotides read TGTGCCACCAGCAGAGATAGGCAGGGCTACGAGCAGTACTTC. Amino acid sequence: CATSRDRQGYEQYF. The chain employs TRBV15 and TRBJ2-7, with D tentatively TRBD1 (5 bases). Trimming removed 0 bases from V and 3 bases from J, with 9 bases in between. The CDR3 has 14 amino acids. Germline V CDR1 and CDR2: LNHNV, YYDKDF (reference sequence).